This TCR beta chain was identified during a study of blood T cells in healthy people across ages. Study results and caveats: Higher diversity and more naive CD4+ cells were features of long-lived donors, compared to aged donors.

Only a few counts were recorded for this clonotype. Its cognate antigen is unknown. The CDR3 has 15 amino acids. CDR1 and CDR2 (germline): ENHRY, SYGVKD. Trimming took 3 bases from V and 2 from J, leaving 13 bases between them. A second PCR of about 6 to 11 cycles used a sample-barcoded 5' primer and a J-beta primer mix. Each of the samples gave a minimum of 2.5 million paired-end reads that contained CDR3. Using its own MiXCR run on the 5' RACE reads, TCRdb lists one record per CDR3 protein. The table shows under 1 million distinct CDR3 sequences, with around two fifths occurring only once. This chain uses TRBV10-3 with TRBJ2-5; D gene ambiguous. Specimen: blood. The source of this sequence is a man aged 55 to 69 in good health. The CDR3 spells CAISDLGLIQETQYF. The CDR3 region has the DNA TGTGCCATCAGTGATTTAGGGTTAATACAAGAGACCCAGTACTTC.